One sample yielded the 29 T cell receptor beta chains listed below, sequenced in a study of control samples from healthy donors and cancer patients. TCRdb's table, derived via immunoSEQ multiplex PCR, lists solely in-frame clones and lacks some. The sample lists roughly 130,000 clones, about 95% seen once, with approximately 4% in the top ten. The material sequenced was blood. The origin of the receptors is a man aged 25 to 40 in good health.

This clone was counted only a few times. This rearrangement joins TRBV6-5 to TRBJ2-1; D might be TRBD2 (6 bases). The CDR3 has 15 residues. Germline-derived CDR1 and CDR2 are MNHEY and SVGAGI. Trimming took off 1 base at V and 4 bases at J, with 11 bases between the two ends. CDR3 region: CASSYWRGGYNEQFF. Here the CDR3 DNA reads TGTGCCAGCAGTTACTGGCGGGGAGGATACAATGAGCAGTTCTTC.

DNA of the CDR3: TGTGCCAGCAGTGCGAGGGACAGGGCCACCGGGGAGCTGTTTTTT. This encodes CASSARDRATGELFF. The rearrangement links TRBV28 to TRBJ2-2; 9 bases align to TRBD1. The trim removed 5 bases at V and 4 bases at J, leaving 5 bases unmatched. The CDR3 is 15 amino acids. The germline gives CDR1 MDHEN, CDR2 SYDVKM. The full variable domain, with the rest looked up from reference TRBV28 and TRBJ2-2, is DVKVTQSSRYLVKRTGEKVFLECVQDMDHENMFWYRQDPGLGLRLIYFSYDVKMKEKGDIPEGYSVSREKKERFSLILESASTNQTSMYLCASSARDRATGELFFGEGSRLTVL.

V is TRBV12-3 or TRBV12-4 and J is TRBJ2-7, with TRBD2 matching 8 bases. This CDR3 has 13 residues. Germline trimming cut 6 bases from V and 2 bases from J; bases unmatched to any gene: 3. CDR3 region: CASSLGRAYEQYF. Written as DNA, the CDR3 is TGTGCCAGCAGCCTCGGGAGGGCCTACGAGCAGTACTTC.

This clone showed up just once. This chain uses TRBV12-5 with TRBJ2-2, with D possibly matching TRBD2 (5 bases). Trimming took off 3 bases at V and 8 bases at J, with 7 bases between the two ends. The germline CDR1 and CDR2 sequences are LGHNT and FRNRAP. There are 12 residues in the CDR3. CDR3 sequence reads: CASGFEGGELFF. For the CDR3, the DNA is TGTGCTAGTGGTTTCGAGGGAGGGGAGCTGTTTTTT.

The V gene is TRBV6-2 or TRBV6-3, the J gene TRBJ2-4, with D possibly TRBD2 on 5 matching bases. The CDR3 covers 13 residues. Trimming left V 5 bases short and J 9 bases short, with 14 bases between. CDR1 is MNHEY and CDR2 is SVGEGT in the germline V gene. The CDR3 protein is CASSPPPTTIQYF. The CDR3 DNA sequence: TGTGCCAGCAGTCCCCCTCCGACTACCATTCAGTACTTC.

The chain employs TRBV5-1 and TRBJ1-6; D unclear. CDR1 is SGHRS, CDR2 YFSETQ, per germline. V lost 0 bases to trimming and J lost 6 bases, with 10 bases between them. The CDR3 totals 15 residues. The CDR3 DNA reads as TGCGCCAGCAGCTTGGAACAGCCGACTAATTCACCCCTCCACTTT. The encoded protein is CASSLEQPTNSPLHF.

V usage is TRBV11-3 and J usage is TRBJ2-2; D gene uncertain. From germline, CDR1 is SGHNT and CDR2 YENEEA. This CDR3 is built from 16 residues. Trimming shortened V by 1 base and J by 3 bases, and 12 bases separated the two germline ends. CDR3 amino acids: CASSLGPSTDTGELFF. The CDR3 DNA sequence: TGTGCCAGCAGCTTAGGCCCCAGCACGGACACCGGGGAGCTGTTTTTT.

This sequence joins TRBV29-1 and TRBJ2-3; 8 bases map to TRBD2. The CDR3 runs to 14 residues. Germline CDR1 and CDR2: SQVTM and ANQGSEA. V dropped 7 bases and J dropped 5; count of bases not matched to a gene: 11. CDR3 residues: CSGSGTRGGDTQYF. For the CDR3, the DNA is TGCAGCGGATCCGGGACTAGGGGGGGAGATACGCAGTATTTT.

The CDR3 bases are TGTGCCAGCAGCGCTGGCGGGACTAGGGATGAGCAGTTCTTC. Protein sequence: CASSAGGTRDEQFF. This chain joins TRBV9 and TRBJ2-1; 8 bases agree with TRBD2. The CDR3 extends over 14 amino acids. Germline V gene sequence: CDR1 SGDLS, CDR2 YYNGEE. Losses at the gene ends were 3 bases for V and 8 bases for J; bases not matched to a gene: 7.

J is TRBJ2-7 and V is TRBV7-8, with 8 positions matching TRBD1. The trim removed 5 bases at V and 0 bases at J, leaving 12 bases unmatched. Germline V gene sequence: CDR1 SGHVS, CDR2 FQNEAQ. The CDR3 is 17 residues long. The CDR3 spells CASSEGTGGPFSYEQYF. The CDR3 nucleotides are TGTGCCAGCAGCGAAGGGACAGGCGGCCCGTTCTCCTACGAGCAGTACTTC.

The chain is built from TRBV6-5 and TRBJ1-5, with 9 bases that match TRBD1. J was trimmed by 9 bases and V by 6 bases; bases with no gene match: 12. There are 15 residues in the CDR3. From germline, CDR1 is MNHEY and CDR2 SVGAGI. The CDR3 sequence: CASRPQGQGLTPQHF. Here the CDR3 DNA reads TGTGCCAGCAGGCCCCAAGGACAGGGGCTGACGCCCCAGCATTTT.

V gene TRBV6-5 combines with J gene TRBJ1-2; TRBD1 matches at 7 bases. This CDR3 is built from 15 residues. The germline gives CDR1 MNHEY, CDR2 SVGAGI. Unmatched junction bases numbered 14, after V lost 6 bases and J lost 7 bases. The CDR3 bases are TGTGCCAGCAGAGGAGGGGGCACGGCAGAGCGTGGCTACACCTTC. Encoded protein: CASRGGGTAERGYTF.

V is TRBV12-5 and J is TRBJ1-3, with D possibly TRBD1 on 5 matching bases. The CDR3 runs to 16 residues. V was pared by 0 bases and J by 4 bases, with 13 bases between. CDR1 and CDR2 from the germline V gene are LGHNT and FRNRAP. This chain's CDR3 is CASGLVVGAVGNTIYF. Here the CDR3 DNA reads TGTGCTAGTGGTTTGGTAGTAGGGGCAGTCGGAAACACCATATATTTT.

CDR3 coding DNA: TGTGCCAGCTCACCAGGGGTTGGCAACTATGGCTACACCTTC. It specifies CASSPGVGNYGYTF. This chain joins TRBV18 and TRBJ1-2, with D unclear. The CDR3 is 14 residues long. CDR1 and CDR2 (germline): KGHSH, LQKENI. V was shortened by 2 bases and J by 2 bases, with 9 bases between the two germline ends.

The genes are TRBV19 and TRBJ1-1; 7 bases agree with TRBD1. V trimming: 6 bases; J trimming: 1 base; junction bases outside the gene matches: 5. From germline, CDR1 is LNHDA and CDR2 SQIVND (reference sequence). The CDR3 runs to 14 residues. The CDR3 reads CASSWGQPNTEAFF. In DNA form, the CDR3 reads TGTGCCAGTAGCTGGGGACAGCCGAACACTGAAGCTTTCTTT.

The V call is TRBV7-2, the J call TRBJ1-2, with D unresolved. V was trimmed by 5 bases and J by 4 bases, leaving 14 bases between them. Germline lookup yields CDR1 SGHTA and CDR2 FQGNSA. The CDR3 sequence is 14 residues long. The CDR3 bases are TGTGCCAGCAGCAACATCCTCCCCCCCTATGGCTACACCTTC. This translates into CASSNILPPYGYTF.

The CDR3 region is CAWGQGKEKLFF. CDR3 nucleotides: TGTGCCTGGGGACAGGGGAAGGAAAAACTGTTTTTT. The V and J genes are TRBV30 and TRBJ1-4; 9 bases map to TRBD1. CDR3 length: 12 residues. V trimming: 5 bases; J trimming: 8 bases; junction bases outside the gene matches: 3. Germline CDR1 is GTSNPN and CDR2 is SVGIG (reference sequence).

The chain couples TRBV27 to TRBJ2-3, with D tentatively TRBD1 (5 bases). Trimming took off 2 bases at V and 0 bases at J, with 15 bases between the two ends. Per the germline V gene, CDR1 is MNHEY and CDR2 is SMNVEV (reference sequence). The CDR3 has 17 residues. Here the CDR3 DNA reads TGTGCCAGCAGTTTAAAAGTGACAGCCACTAGCACAGATACGCAGTATTTT. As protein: CASSLKVTATSTDTQYF.

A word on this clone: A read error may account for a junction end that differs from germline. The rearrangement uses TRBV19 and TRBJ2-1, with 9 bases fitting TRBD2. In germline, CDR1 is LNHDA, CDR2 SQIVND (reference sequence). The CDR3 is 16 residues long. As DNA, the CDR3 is TGTGCCAGTAGTCTAGATGGCGGGGGGGCCTACAATGAGCAGTTCTTC. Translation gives CASSLDGGGAYNEQFF.

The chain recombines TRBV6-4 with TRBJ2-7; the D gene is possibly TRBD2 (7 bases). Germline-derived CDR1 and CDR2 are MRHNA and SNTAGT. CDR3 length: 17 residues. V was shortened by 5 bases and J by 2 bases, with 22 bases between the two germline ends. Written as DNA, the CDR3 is TGTGCCAGCAGTTTAACTAAAAGGGAGGGACAAACCTACGAGCAGTACTTC. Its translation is CASSLTKREGQTYEQYF.

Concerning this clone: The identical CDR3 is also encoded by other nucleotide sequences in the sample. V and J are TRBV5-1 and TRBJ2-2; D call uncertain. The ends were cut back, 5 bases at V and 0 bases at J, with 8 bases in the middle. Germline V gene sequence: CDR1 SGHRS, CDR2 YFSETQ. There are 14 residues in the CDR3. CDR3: CASRPTANTGELFF. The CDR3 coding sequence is TGCGCCAGCAGGCCAACAGCGAACACCGGGGAGCTGTTTTTT.

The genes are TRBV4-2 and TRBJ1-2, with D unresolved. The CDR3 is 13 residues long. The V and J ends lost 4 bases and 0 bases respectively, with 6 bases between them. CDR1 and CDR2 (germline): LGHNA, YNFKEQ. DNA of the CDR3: TGTGCCAGCAGCCCCGAGGCTAACTATGGCTACACCTTC. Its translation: CASSPEANYGYTF.

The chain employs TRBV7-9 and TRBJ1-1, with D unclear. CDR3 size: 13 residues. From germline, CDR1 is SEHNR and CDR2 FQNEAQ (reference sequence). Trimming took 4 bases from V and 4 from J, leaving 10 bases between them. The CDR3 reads CASSSSALTEAFF. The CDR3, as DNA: TGTGCCAGCAGCTCATCCGCCCTCACTGAAGCTTTCTTT.

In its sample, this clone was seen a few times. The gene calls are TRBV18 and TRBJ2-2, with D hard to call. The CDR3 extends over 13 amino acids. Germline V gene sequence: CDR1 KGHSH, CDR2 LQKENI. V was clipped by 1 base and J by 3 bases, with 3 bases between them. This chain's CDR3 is CASSPLHTGELFF. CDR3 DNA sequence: TGTGCCAGCTCACCACTACACACCGGGGAGCTGTTTTTT.

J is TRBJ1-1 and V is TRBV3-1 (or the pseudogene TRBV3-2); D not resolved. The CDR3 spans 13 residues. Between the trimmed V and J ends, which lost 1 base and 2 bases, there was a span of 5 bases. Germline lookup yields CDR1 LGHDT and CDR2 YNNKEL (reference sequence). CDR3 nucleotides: TGTGCCAGCAGCCAAGGCCCAAACACTGAAGCTTTCTTT. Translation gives CASSQGPNTEAFF.

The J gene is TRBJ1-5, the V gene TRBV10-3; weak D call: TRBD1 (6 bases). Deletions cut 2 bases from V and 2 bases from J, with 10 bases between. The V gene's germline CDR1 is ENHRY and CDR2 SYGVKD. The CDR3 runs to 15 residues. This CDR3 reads CAISETDRGNQPQHF. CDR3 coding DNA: TGTGCCATCAGTGAGACGGACAGAGGCAATCAGCCCCAGCATTTT.

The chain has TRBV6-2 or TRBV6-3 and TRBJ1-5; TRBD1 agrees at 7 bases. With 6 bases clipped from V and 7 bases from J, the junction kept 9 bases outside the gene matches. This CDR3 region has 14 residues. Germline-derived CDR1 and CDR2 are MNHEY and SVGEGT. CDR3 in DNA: TGTGCCAGCAGCCTGACAGGGTCCGGGCAGCCCCAGCATTTT. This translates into CASSLTGSGQPQHF.

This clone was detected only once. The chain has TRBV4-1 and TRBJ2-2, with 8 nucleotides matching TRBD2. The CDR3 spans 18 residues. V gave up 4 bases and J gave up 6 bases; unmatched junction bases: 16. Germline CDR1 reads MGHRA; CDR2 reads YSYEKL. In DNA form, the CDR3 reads TGCGCCAGCAGCCTTTCAGTCGGGAGGGGTTTACTCCCCGGGGAGCTGTTTTTT. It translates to CASSLSVGRGLLPGELFF.

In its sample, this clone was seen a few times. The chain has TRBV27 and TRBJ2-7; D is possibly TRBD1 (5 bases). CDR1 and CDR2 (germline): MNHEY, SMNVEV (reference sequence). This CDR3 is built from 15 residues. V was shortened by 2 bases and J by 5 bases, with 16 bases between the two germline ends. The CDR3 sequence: CASSLISRGSNEQYF. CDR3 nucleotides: TGTGCCAGCAGTTTAATAAGTAGGGGTTCGAACGAGCAGTACTTC.